This T cell receptor beta chain was identified during a study of beta chain features in type 1 diabetes (dated by TCRdb to 2016 to 2019). With regard to the full study: Patients and healthy donors did not differ in mean age, gender distribution, total cell number or subset yield. A total of 100 million to 140 million sorted cells were examined across all samples, and the number of cells per subset was strongly correlated with RNA yield. Whereas all 30 or so donors provided naive and central memory subsets, regulatory and stem cell-like memory subsets were isolated from just 8 patients and about 8 healthy donors. In the study, TCRB repertoires of sorted circulating CD4+ T cell subsets from recently diagnosed type 1 diabetes patients were compared with those of matched healthy donors. Beyond this particular receptor, the publication reports: At VDJ recombination sites, type 1 diabetes patients had fewer insertions and more deleted nucleotides, which implies abnormalities in thymic rearrangement. Shorter templates might have been favored by PCR, but patient and control samples were amplified and corrected together, so both groups would have been affected equally by any skew. Naive, central memory and regulatory TCRB repertoires appeared more similar among patients than among healthy donors. Because the HLA sub-analyses included only small numbers of individuals, any influence of HLA type on TCRB rearrangement was left unresolved. Because cDNA rather than genomic DNA was sequenced, highly expressing activated cells could have been over-represented, although no difference in activation and CD3 levels was found between groups. In all four CD4+ subsets, TCRB CDR3 length was moderately but significantly shorter in type 1 diabetes patients.

The High Capacity cDNA Reverse Transcription Kit was used to reverse transcribe all of the isolated RNA, meaning that expressed TCRB transcripts were what got sequenced. Deep immunoSEQ sequencing was applied to naive, central memory and regulatory T cell samples, giving an average of roughly 3.6 million total reads per sample. Sorted cells were lysed in RLT buffer, and RNA was extracted using DNase-treated RNeasy Micro or Mini kits according to cell number. Each cell subset was processed separately to prevent cross-contamination, with patient and healthy donor samples processed together. Using the immunoSEQ multiplex PCR, TCRB sequences were amplified from cDNA into 87-bp fragments spanning the CDR3 region. Amplicons were sequenced on the Illumina HiSeq platform. The paper's data handling went like this. Synthetic template baselines were used to correct PCR bias computationally, reads within Hamming distance 2 were collapsed together, and singletons that could not be merged were discarded. Reads were aligned against IMGT so that V, D and J genes, CDR3 length and insertions or deletions at six rearrangement sites could be assigned. Within each subset, clonotype counts were normalized to the number of sorted cells before true diversity and Gini coefficients were calculated with the tcR R package. The overlap coefficient, calculated on TCRB nucleotide sequences, was used to quantify repertoire sharing. Out-of-frame TCRB sequences from naive cells were analyzed as a proxy for the pre-selection repertoire. TCRdb mirrors the immuneACCESS table, restricted to in-frame sequences. Some clones are absent from its copies; in checked studies, under half trace to an unresolved V gene, and the reason for the others is unknown. The V and J calls and the clone size are those of that table, but D and trimming were determined from the DNA. In all, the sample holds 860,000 or so clones, and about a sixth of those were seen once. About 0.025% of the sample is taken by the ten largest.

A single peripheral blood draw of about 116 mL on average was collected from each donor into heparinised tubes. A BD FACSAria II and a panel including CD45RO, CCR7, CD25, CD127, CD95 and CD27 were used to sort naive, central memory, regulatory and stem cell-like memory CD4+ T cells. All sorted populations exceeded 95% purity. Right away, PBMCs were isolated by Lymphoprep density gradient centrifugation and were stained directly, with no culture step. To minimize batch effects, samples were stained and sorted in pairs, one healthy donor with one patient per experiment. CDR1 and CDR2, per the germline V gene (reference sequence), are DFQATT and SNEGSKA. The cysteine opens and the phenylalanine closes a CDR3 of 11 amino acids. Only the CDR3 DNA is retained, 33 bases long and in frame from the first base. In regard to this clone: Which antigen it targets is not known. The input lacks base qualities; no much larger clone sits a single base away.

Material for sequencing was naive CD4+ T cells from blood. The cell subset or site label here, explained by the study, means: true naive CD4+ T cells. The sequence derives from a woman younger than 30 in good health. The chain was built from TRBV20-1 and TRBJ2-3, with TRBD1 matching 8 junction bases. The DNA sequence is TGCAGCTCCGGGACAGGATACGGGCAGTATTTT. It translates as CSSGTGYGQYF.